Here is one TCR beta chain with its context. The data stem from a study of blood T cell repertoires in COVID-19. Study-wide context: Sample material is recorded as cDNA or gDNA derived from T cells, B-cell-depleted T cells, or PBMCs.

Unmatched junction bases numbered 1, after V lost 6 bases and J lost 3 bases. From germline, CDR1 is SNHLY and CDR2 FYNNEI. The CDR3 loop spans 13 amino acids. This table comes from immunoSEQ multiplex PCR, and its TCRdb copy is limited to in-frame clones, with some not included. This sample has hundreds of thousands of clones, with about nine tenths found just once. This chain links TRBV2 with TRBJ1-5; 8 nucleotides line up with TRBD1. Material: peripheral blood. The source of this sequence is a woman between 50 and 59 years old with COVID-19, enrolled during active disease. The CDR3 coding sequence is TGTGCCAGCAGGGGACAGGTCAATCAGCCCCAGCATTTT. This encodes CASRGQVNQPQHF.